Listed below are T cell receptor beta chains from one sample, sequenced in a study of blood T cell repertoires in COVID-19. Sequencing used immunoSEQ multiplex PCR; TCRdb keeps in-frame clones, though not all of them. The data show more than 100,000 clones, with 55% to 75% seen just once and under 0.95% held by the top ten. Sequenced material: peripheral blood. All receptors derive from a human donor with acute or convalescent COVID-19. The donor label of this sample is uncertain. Each CDR3 is given with its conserved first and last residue. D genes are given only for firm matches. Size values are once, few and many counts, or a class for expanded clones, and some rows have none.

J: TRBJ1-1
V: TRBV7-2
size: .
length: 13
D: .
DNA: TGTGCCAGCAGCTTACATAGGAACACTGAAGCTTTCTTT
CDR3: CASSLHRNTEAFF

J: TRBJ2-3
V: TRBV5-1
size: .
length: 13
D: .
DNA: TGCGCCAGCAGCAGCCTAACAGGTTTTCTGGAGTATTTT
CDR3: CASSSLTGFLEYF

J: TRBJ2-3
V: TRBV11-2
size: .
length: 14
D: TRBD2
DNA: TGTGCCAGCAGCTATAGCGGGGGGCCAAATACGCAGTATTTT
CDR3: CASSYSGGPNTQYF

J: TRBJ2-7
V: TRBV6-5
size: .
length: 15
D: TRBD1
DNA: TGTGCCAGCAGTCCAAGGGGACAGGGGGTCTACGAGCAGTACTTC
CDR3: CASSPRGQGVYEQYF

J: TRBJ1-4
V: TRBV6-6
size: .
length: 12
D: .
DNA: TGTGCCAGCAGTTACAGCAGCGTAAAACTGTTTTTT
CDR3: CASSYSSVKLFF

J: TRBJ1-4
V: TRBV19
size: .
length: 16
D: .
DNA: TGTGCCAGTAGTAGGTTGGCACTAGCAACTAATGAAAAACTGTTTTTT
CDR3: CASSRLALATNEKLFF

J: TRBJ1-6
V: TRBV5-1
size: .
length: 17
D: .
DNA: TGCGCCAGCAGCTGGGGGCAGGTTAGCTCCTATAATTCACCCCTCCACTTT
CDR3: CASSWGQVSSYNSPLHF

J: TRBJ2-3
V: TRBV20-1
size: .
length: 11
D: .
DNA: TGCAGTGCCACAGGGACAGATACGCAGTATTTT
CDR3: CSATGTDTQYF

J: TRBJ1-2
V: TRBV28
size: .
length: 13
D: .
DNA: TGTGCCAGCAGTTTATCAGGAGGCTATGGCTACACCTTC
CDR3: CASSLSGGYGYTF

J: TRBJ1-5
V: TRBV15
size: .
length: 12
D: .
DNA: TGTGCCACCAGCAGAGACGATCAGCCCCAGCATTTT
CDR3: CATSRDDQPQHF

J: TRBJ1-3
V: TRBV21-1
size: .
length: 12
D: .
DNA: TGTGCCAGCAGCAGGACAGGGAACACCATATATTTT
CDR3: CASSRTGNTIYF

J: TRBJ1-2
V: TRBV5-6
size: few
length: 16
D: .
DNA: TGTGCCAGCAGCTTGGACGGTCGCCAGGCCCAGAGCGGCTACACCTTC
CDR3: CASSLDGRQAQSGYTF

J: TRBJ2-7
V: TRBV5-1
size: .
length: 13
D: .
DNA: TGCGCCAGCAGCTCCTCCGCAGACTACGAGCAGTACTTC
CDR3: CASSSSADYEQYF

J: TRBJ2-1
V: TRBV20-1
size: few
length: 11
D: .
DNA: TGCAGTGCCCAAGTAGGGGCTGAGCAGTTCTTC
CDR3: CSAQVGAEQFF

J: TRBJ1-2
V: TRBV3-1/TRBV3-2
size: once
length: 14
D: .
DNA: TGTGCCAGCAGCCAAGCCCGGGGAAACTATGGCTACACCTTC
CDR3: CASSQARGNYGYTF

J: TRBJ2-7
V: TRBV11-2
size: .
length: 13
D: .
DNA: TGTGCCAGCAGCTTAGACCTTAGTAGCGAGCAGTACTTC
CDR3: CASSLDLSSEQYF

J: TRBJ1-6
V: TRBV28
size: once
length: 17
D: .
DNA: TGTGCCAGCAGGCCCCCACCCCAGAGGGAAACCTATTCACCCCTCCACTTT
CDR3: CASRPPPQRETYSPLHF

J: TRBJ2-5
V: TRBV18
size: .
length: 14
D: .
DNA: TGTGCCAGCTCACTCAGTGGAGGGGAAAAGACCCAGTACTTC
CDR3: CASSLSGGEKTQYF

J: TRBJ1-2
V: TRBV30
size: .
length: 13
D: TRBD1
DNA: TGTGCCTGTTCGGACAGGGCTAACTATGGCTACACCTTC
CDR3: CACSDRANYGYTF

J: TRBJ2-2
V: TRBV13
size: .
length: 14
D: .
DNA: TGTGCCAGCAGAGAAGACGGGGGCACCGGGGAGCTGTTTTTT
CDR3: CASREDGGTGELFF

J: TRBJ2-3
V: TRBV9
size: few
length: 17
D: TRBD2
DNA: TGTGCCAGCAGCCTTCGACTAGCGGGGGGGCTCGGAGATACGCAGTATTTT
CDR3: CASSLRLAGGLGDTQYF

J: TRBJ2-1
V: TRBV19
size: .
length: 17
D: TRBD2
DNA: TGTGCCAGTAGTATAGGTTGGGGGACTAGCGTTCCGAATGAGCAGTTCTTC
CDR3: CASSIGWGTSVPNEQFF

J: TRBJ2-4
V: TRBV4-1
size: .
length: 16
D: TRBD2
DNA: TGCGCCAGCAGCCAACGACTAGCGGGGGGTGAAAACATTCAGTACTTC
CDR3: CASSQRLAGGENIQYF

J: TRBJ2-5
V: TRBV11-1
size: .
length: 16
D: TRBD2
DNA: TGTGCCAGCAGCTTCATCCGGGGGGAGATGGGAGAGACCCAGTACTTC
CDR3: CASSFIRGEMGETQYF

J: TRBJ2-3
V: TRBV5-8
size: .
length: 16
D: TRBD1
DNA: TGTGCCAGCAGCTCGGGACAGGAGGCTAGCACAGATACGCAGTATTTT
CDR3: CASSSGQEASTDTQYF

J: TRBJ1-4
V: TRBV5-1
size: .
length: 16
D: TRBD1
DNA: TGCGCCAGCAGCTCGGGGCCTCAGGGGGCTGGCGAAAAACTGTTTTTT
CDR3: CASSSGPQGAGEKLFF

J: TRBJ1-5
V: TRBV19
size: .
length: 14
D: .
DNA: TGTGCCAGTAGTACCAGACAGAGCAATCAGCCCCAGCATTTT
CDR3: CASSTRQSNQPQHF

J: TRBJ1-2
V: TRBV12-3/TRBV12-4
size: .
length: 12
D: .
DNA: TGTGCCAGCTCCCGGGGGTTCTATGGCTACACCTTC
CDR3: CASSRGFYGYTF

J: TRBJ2-5
V: TRBV27
size: .
length: 17
D: TRBD1
DNA: TGTGCCAGCAGTACAAGCCGAATAGGACAGGGATACGAGACCCAGTACTTC
CDR3: CASSTSRIGQGYETQYF

J: TRBJ1-3
V: TRBV7-2
size: .
length: 15
D: .
DNA: TGTGCCAGCAGCTTCCGACAAGACTCTGGAAACACCATATATTTT
CDR3: CASSFRQDSGNTIYF

J: TRBJ1-4
V: TRBV2
size: .
length: 14
D: .
DNA: TGTGCCAGCAGCGACCGCCTGGAGGGTGAAAAACTGTTTTTT
CDR3: CASSDRLEGEKLFF

J: TRBJ2-3
V: TRBV3-1/TRBV3-2
size: many
length: 12
D: TRBD2
DNA: TGTGCCAGCAGCCGGGGGGGAGATACGCAGTATTTT
CDR3: CASSRGGDTQYF

J: TRBJ1-2
V: TRBV4-1
size: .
length: 14
D: TRBD1
DNA: TGCGCCAGCAGCCAAGAACAGGGGAGCTATGGCTACACCTTC
CDR3: CASSQEQGSYGYTF

J: TRBJ2-1
V: TRBV7-9
size: .
length: 15
D: .
DNA: TGTGCCAGCAGCTTGCTGGCAGGGGCCAAGCATGAGCAGTTCTTC
CDR3: CASSLLAGAKHEQFF

J: TRBJ1-1
V: TRBV6-6
size: .
length: 14
D: .
DNA: TGTGCCAGCAGTCGGAAACATGTGAACACTGAAGCTTTCTTT
CDR3: CASSRKHVNTEAFF

J: TRBJ1-5
V: TRBV6-5
size: .
length: 12
D: .
DNA: TGTGCCAGCAGAAAGGGGAATCAGCCCCAGCATTTT
CDR3: CASRKGNQPQHF

J: TRBJ2-1
V: TRBV12-3/TRBV12-4
size: .
length: 11
D: .
DNA: TGTGCCGTGGACAGAGACAATGAGCAGTTCTTC
CDR3: CAVDRDNEQFF

J: TRBJ1-2
V: TRBV11-2
size: .
length: 13
D: .
DNA: TGTGCCAGCAGCTCCACCGCAGGCTATGGCTACACCTTC
CDR3: CASSSTAGYGYTF

J: TRBJ2-5
V: TRBV6-5
size: .
length: 14
D: TRBD2
DNA: TGTGCCAGCAGTCCCCGGGGGGGACTTATCTTACAGTACTTC
CDR3: CASSPRGGLILQYF

J: TRBJ2-1
V: TRBV9
size: .
length: 15
D: .
DNA: TGTGCCAGCAGCCAAGGGGGTTTCGCTCACAATGAGCAGTTCTTC
CDR3: CASSQGGFAHNEQFF

J: TRBJ1-2
V: TRBV20-1
size: .
length: 15
D: TRBD1
DNA: TGCAGTGCTAGTAGAACAGGGGGTTGGGTGGATGGCTACACCTTC
CDR3: CSASRTGGWVDGYTF

J: TRBJ1-2
V: TRBV6-5
size: once
length: 12
D: .
DNA: TGTGCCAGCAGTTCCGACAGGAATGGCTACACCTTC
CDR3: CASSSDRNGYTF

J: TRBJ1-5
V: TRBV2
size: .
length: 14
D: .
DNA: TGTGCCAGCAGTAGAGGTGGTGGCAATCAGCCCCAGCATTTT
CDR3: CASSRGGGNQPQHF

J: TRBJ2-5
V: TRBV5-8
size: .
length: 16
D: TRBD2
DNA: TGTGCCAGCAGCTCGGGACTAGCGGGGGCGGGGGAGACCCAGTACTTC
CDR3: CASSSGLAGAGETQYF

J: TRBJ1-1
V: TRBV3-1/TRBV3-2
size: once
length: 16
D: .
DNA: TGTGCCAGCAGCCAAGATTACCAGGATGGGAACACTGAAGCTTTCTTT
CDR3: CASSQDYQDGNTEAFF

J: TRBJ2-3
V: TRBV5-1
size: few
length: 16
D: TRBD1
DNA: TGCGCCAGCAGCTTGGAAACAGGGGGTGGCACAGATACGCAGTATTTT
CDR3: CASSLETGGGTDTQYF

J: TRBJ1-2
V: TRBV28
size: .
length: 12
D: .
DNA: TGTGCCAGCAGTTTAGCAGGGTTCGGCTACACCTTC
CDR3: CASSLAGFGYTF

J: TRBJ2-7
V: TRBV19
size: .
length: 15
D: .
DNA: TGTGCCAGTAGTACCCCGGTGACCGCGGGTCGCGAGCAGTACTTC
CDR3: CASSTPVTAGREQYF

J: TRBJ1-6
V: TRBV7-9
size: .
length: 16
D: TRBD1
DNA: TGTGCCAGCAGCTTAGGACAGGGGTTTTATAATTCACCCCTCCACTTT
CDR3: CASSLGQGFYNSPLHF

J: TRBJ2-5
V: TRBV7-9
size: .
length: 15
D: TRBD2
DNA: TGTGCCAGCAGCACCCGACTAGCGGGGGTAGAGACCCAGTACTTC
CDR3: CASSTRLAGVETQYF

J: TRBJ1-2
V: TRBV6-6
size: once
length: 13
D: TRBD1
DNA: TGTGCCAGCAGCTTACAGGGGAGCTATGGCTACACCTTC
CDR3: CASSLQGSYGYTF

J: TRBJ2-3
V: TRBV29-1
size: few
length: 14
D: .
DNA: TGCAGCGCTCCTCAGGGGATGGGCACAGATACGCAGTATTTT
CDR3: CSAPQGMGTDTQYF

J: TRBJ1-5
V: TRBV5-5
size: .
length: 16
D: .
DNA: TGTGCCAGCAGCTTGGTCCCTACAGAGCACAATCAGCCCCAGCATTTT
CDR3: CASSLVPTEHNQPQHF

J: TRBJ2-3
V: TRBV10-3
size: .
length: 16
D: .
DNA: TGTGCCATCAGTGAGTATCCGGGGGAGGTCACAGATACGCAGTATTTT
CDR3: CAISEYPGEVTDTQYF

J: TRBJ1-5
V: TRBV5-4
size: .
length: 14
D: TRBD1
DNA: TGTGCCAGCAGCTCCGGGACAGGGTTTGATCCCCAGCATTTT
CDR3: CASSSGTGFDPQHF

J: TRBJ1-6
V: TRBV29-1
size: once
length: 13
D: .
DNA: TGCAGCGTTGCACAGGGCCCCGGATCACCCCTCCACTTT
CDR3: CSVAQGPGSPLHF

J: TRBJ2-7
V: TRBV13
size: once
length: 14
D: .
DNA: TGTGCCAGCAGGCGACGGGACTTAGCCTACGAGCAGTACTTC
CDR3: CASRRRDLAYEQYF

J: TRBJ2-2
V: TRBV27
size: once
length: 17
D: TRBD1
DNA: TGTGCCAGCAGTTGGACAGGGGGCAAGGCGAACACCGGGGAGCTGTTTTTT
CDR3: CASSWTGGKANTGELFF

J: TRBJ2-3
V: TRBV7-3
size: .
length: 18
D: TRBD1
DNA: TGTGCCAGCAGCTTAGGGACCGGGACAGGGGCTCGCACAGATACGCAGTATTTT
CDR3: CASSLGTGTGARTDTQYF